The source of this TCR beta chain is a study of cytomegalovirus exposure and HLA in healthy donors. Vbeta (60) and Jbeta (13) primers were used in the PCR. Repertoires were generated with immunoSEQ multiplex PCR, while TCRdb's copy carries only in-frame clones and drops some. The sample holds roughly 190,000 clones, 82% seen once. Germline loops: CDR1 MNHEY, CDR2 SVGAGI. Trimming pared 5 bases from V and 4 bases from J, leaving 11 bases between. The length of the CDR3 is 13 residues. Note on this clone: The antigen remains undetermined.

Study results and caveats: Per a later analysis, HLA-associated TCR beta chains showed more clonal expansion than other, equally common TCR beta chains. DRB1 showed the most TCR associations and HLA-C the fewest in a later analysis, as rates varied by HLA locus.

The sample comprised PBMCs. The source is a woman aged 18 to 35 in good health and CMV-seronegative. The rearrangement joins TRBV6-5 to TRBJ2-5; D gene ambiguous. CDR3 region: CASSEESRETQYF. CDR3 DNA: TGTGCCAGCAGTGAAGAGAGTAGAGAGACCCAGTACTTC.